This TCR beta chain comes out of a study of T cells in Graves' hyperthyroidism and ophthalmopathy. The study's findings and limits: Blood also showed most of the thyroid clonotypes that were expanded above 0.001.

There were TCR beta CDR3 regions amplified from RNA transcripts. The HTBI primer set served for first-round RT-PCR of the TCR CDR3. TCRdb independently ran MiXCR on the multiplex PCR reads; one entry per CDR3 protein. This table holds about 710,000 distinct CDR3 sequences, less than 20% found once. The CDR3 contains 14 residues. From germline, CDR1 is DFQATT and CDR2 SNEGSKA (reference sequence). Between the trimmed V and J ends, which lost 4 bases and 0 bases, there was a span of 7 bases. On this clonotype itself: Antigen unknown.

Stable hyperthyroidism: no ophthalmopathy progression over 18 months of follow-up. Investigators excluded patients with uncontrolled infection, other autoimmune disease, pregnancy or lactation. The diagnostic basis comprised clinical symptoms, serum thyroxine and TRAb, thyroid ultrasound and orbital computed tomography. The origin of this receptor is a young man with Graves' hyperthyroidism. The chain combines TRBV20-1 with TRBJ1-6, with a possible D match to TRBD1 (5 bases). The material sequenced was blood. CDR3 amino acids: CSAMTDSYNSPLHF. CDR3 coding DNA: TGCAGTGCTATGACAGACTCCTATAATTCACCCCTCCACTTT.